The source of this T cell receptor (beta chain) is a study of blood T cell repertoires in COVID-19. Germline V gives CDR1 MGHRA, CDR2 YSYEKL. V was pared by 0 bases and J by 2 bases, with 13 bases of the junction left unmatched. CDR3 length equals 19 residues. Authors' processing steps: Amplifying reference gene primers gave estimates of nucleated cell counts. Measured with immunoSEQ multiplex PCR; TCRdb has only the in-frame clones, and not every one. D and trimming were read from the DNA, whereas the V and J calls and clone size are those reported in that table. Altogether more than 15,000 clones are present, roughly 93% being singletons, with the ten largest covering approximately 4%.

The clonotype comes from a woman in her 50s with active COVID-19. The chain joins TRBV4-1 to TRBJ2-5, with 9 bases identical to TRBD1. The sample comprised peripheral blood. The CDR3 DNA reads TGCGCCAGCAGCCAAGATTCGGGGCGGGACAGGGTAAAGCAAGAGACCCAGTACTTC. This codes for CASSQDSGRDRVKQETQYF.